The clone carrying this T cell receptor (beta chain) occurred many times. The data belong to a study of CD8 T cells in ankylosing spondylitis. With molecular barcodes, quantitative 5'-RACE was used to make the TCR beta libraries. TCRdb ran MiXCR on the 5' RACE reads and lists one entry per CDR3 protein. The data hold some 130,000 distinct CDR3 sequences, with roughly 13% observed a single time. The CDR3 has 15 residues. The ends were cut back, 4 bases at V and 1 base at J, with 14 bases in the middle. Germline V gene sequence: CDR1 WSHSY, CDR2 SAAADI. This TCR was sampled from a female donor with ankylosing spondylitis or in good health (not recorded which). The sequenced material came from blood, either unsorted or a sorted T cell fraction (not recorded which). V is TRBV10-2 and J is TRBJ2-7; D gene uncertain. The CDR3 sequence: CASSGKSSLSYEQYF. DNA for the CDR3: TGCGCCAGCAGTGGGAAAAGCAGTCTTTCCTACGAGCAGTACTTC.